A single sample gave rise to the 14 T cell receptor beta chains below, sequenced in a study of ipilimumab plus nivolumab after autologous stem cell transplantation (dated by TCRdb to about 2021). The library came from the immunoSEQ multiplex PCR assay. What TCRdb holds here is the immuneACCESS table cut down to in-frame rearrangements. Part of the clones is not present; checked against another copy, under half of the missing clones reflect an unresolved V gene, and the others are unexplained. Recorded for this sample are tens of thousands of clones; roughly 86% of them occurred a single time. The biggest ten clones account for roughly 5.6% of the sample. Source: PBMCs, taken in a trial of ipilimumab plus nivolumab as post-transplant consolidation. These receptors all come from a male donor with diffuse large B-cell lymphoma.

The genes are TRBV6-6 and TRBJ2-7, with D maybe TRBD1 (6 bases). The CDR3 contains 15 residues. The V gene's germline CDR1 is MNHNY and CDR2 SVGAGI (reference sequence). V gave up 0 bases and J gave up 3 bases, with 12 bases separating them. CDR3 in DNA: TGTGCCAGCAGTTACTCGAAGGGGGTAGGCTACGAGCAGTACTTC. Residues: CASSYSKGVGYEQYF.

V gene TRBV2 combines with J gene TRBJ1-2, with D perhaps TRBD1 (6 bases). V gave up 2 bases and J gave up 4 bases, with 11 bases separating them. Germline loops: CDR1 SNHLY, CDR2 FYNNEI. The CDR3 covers 14 residues. The CDR3 reads CASSELGTLYGYTF. The CDR3 nucleotides are TGTGCCAGCAGTGAACTAGGGACACTCTATGGCTACACCTTC.

The table lists this clone with a few counts. This sequence joins TRBV11-2 and TRBJ1-2, with a weak D call TRBD1 (6 bases). This CDR3 comprises 14 residues. Germline values: CDR1 SGHAT, CDR2 FQNNGV. With 3 bases removed from V and 5 bases from J, the gap between germline ends came to 13 bases. The CDR3 protein is CASSFPRGEYGYTF. CDR3 nucleotide sequence: TGTGCCAGCAGCTTTCCAAGGGGGGAATATGGCTACACCTTC.

DNA for the CDR3: TGTGCCACCGGACTAGGGGGCGGGGCAGATACGCAGTATTTT. It translates to CATGLGGGADTQYF. V gene TRBV15 combines with J gene TRBJ2-3; D is perhaps TRBD1 or TRBD2 (7 bases each). CDR3 length: 14 amino acids. V lost 8 bases and J lost 4, with 16 bases in between. Germline lookup yields CDR1 LNHNV and CDR2 YYDKDF (reference sequence).

The V and J genes are TRBV27 and TRBJ2-5; unclear D gene. This CDR3 comprises 15 residues. Trimming took off 2 bases at V and 7 bases at J, with 17 bases between the two ends. CDR1 and CDR2 from the germline V gene are MNHEY and SMNVEV (reference sequence). This CDR3 is CASSLDGQPRATQYF. The CDR3 DNA follows: TGTGCCAGCAGTTTAGACGGGCAGCCTAGGGCGACCCAGTACTTC.

In its sample, this clone was seen once. V and J are TRBV5-1 and TRBJ1-4; TRBD1 agrees at 9 bases. From germline, CDR1 is SGHRS and CDR2 YFSETQ. With V trimmed by 0 bases and J by 8 bases, 5 bases remained unmatched. The CDR3 consists of 15 residues. The CDR3 sequence: CASSLGTGDGEKLFF. Here the CDR3 DNA reads TGCGCCAGCAGCTTGGGGACAGGGGATGGCGAAAAACTGTTTTTT.

CDR3 residues: CASSLSSGGTGELFF. CDR3 DNA: TGTGCCAGCAGCTTAAGTAGCGGGGGCACCGGGGAGCTGTTTTTT. The J gene is TRBJ2-2, the V gene TRBV7-3, with 9 bases matching TRBD2. Trimming removed 1 base from V and 4 bases from J; junction bases left unmatched: 1. The CDR3 has 15 amino acids. Germline CDR1 SGHTA, CDR2 FQGTGA.

This clone was counted a few times. The chain combines TRBV9 with TRBJ1-2; D is undetermined. V shed 2 bases and J shed 4 bases, with 15 bases lying between them. This CDR3 has 15 residues. Germline V gives CDR1 SGDLS, CDR2 YYNGEE. In nucleotides, the CDR3 is TGTGCCAGCAGCGTTGGAGGGCCGCTTTCCTATGGCTACACCTTC. It encodes CASSVGGPLSYGYTF.

The CDR3 spells CSVTGRYEQYF. The CDR3 DNA reads TGCAGTGTAACGGGGCGCTACGAGCAGTACTTC. The chain employs TRBV20-1 and TRBJ2-7, with D perhaps given as TRBD1 or TRBD2 (5 bases each). V lost 7 bases and J 3 bases, leaving 10 bases between the germline ends. The CDR3 length is 11 residues. Germline lookup yields CDR1 DFQATT and CDR2 SNEGSKA (reference sequence).

This clone was recorded once. The gene calls are TRBV13 and TRBJ2-3; a possible D gene is TRBD2 (6 bases). This CDR3 spans 15 amino acids. The V end was cut by 3 bases, the J end by 0 bases, with 10 bases between. Per germline, CDR1 PRHDT and CDR2 FYEKMQ (reference sequence). The CDR3 nucleotides read TGTGCCAGCAGCTTGGACGGGACTAGCACAGATACGCAGTATTTT. Translating it yields CASSLDGTSTDTQYF.

V is TRBV6-1 and J is TRBJ1-1; tentatively, D is TRBD1 (5 bases). This CDR3 comprises 13 residues. V lost 5 bases and J lost 3, with 10 bases in between. Germline V gene lookup returns CDR1 MNHNS and CDR2 SASEGT. The CDR3 sequence: CASSTRDDTEAFF. CDR3 DNA sequence: TGTGCCAGCAGTACCAGGGATGACACTGAAGCTTTCTTT.

The rearrangement links TRBV7-9 to TRBJ2-5; 7 nucleotides agree with TRBD1. The ends lost 4 bases at V and 1 base at J; junction bases unmatched: 9. The CDR3 extends over 16 amino acids. The germline CDR1 and CDR2 sequences are SEHNR and FQNEAQ (reference sequence). The CDR3 loop is CASSSPGQPTQETQYF. The CDR3, as DNA: TGTGCCAGCAGCTCTCCGGGACAGCCGACCCAAGAGACCCAGTACTTC.

The gene calls are TRBV6-6 and TRBJ2-3; 9 bases align to TRBD2. V gave up 3 bases and J gave up 3 bases; unmatched junction bases: 1. In germline, CDR1 is MNHNY, CDR2 SVGAGI (reference sequence). The length of the CDR3 is 14 residues. The CDR3 region has the DNA TGTGCCAGCAGTTATCTAGCGGGGACAGATACGCAGTATTTT. It specifies CASSYLAGTDTQYF.

The DNA for the CDR3 is TGTGCCAGCAGCACTGGACAGGGTCGCAATCAGCCCCAGCATTTT. As protein: CASSTGQGRNQPQHF. V and J are TRBV27 and TRBJ1-5; the match to TRBD1 covers 8 bases. Germline lookup yields CDR1 MNHEY and CDR2 SMNVEV (reference sequence). V trimming: 6 bases; J trimming: 2 bases; junction bases outside the gene matches: 6. The CDR3 runs 15 residues.